The sequence of this T cell receptor (beta chain) was determined in a study of blood T cells in healthy people across ages. V lost 2 bases, J lost 3 bases, and 7 bases stayed unmatched. Germline V CDR1 and CDR2: MNHEY, SVGEGT. This CDR3 comprises 16 residues. With a J-beta primer mix and a sample-barcoded 5' primer, a second PCR ran 7 to 11 cycles. One entry per CDR3 protein, called by TCRdb with MiXCR from the 5' RACE reads. Of approximately 800,000 distinct CDR3 sequences in the sample, approximately 24% were seen once. This same sample was also taken into another study, of T cells of mothers and their children.

This chain connects TRBV6-2 or TRBV6-3 to TRBJ2-7; 10 positions agree with TRBD2. The clonotype was recovered from a boy younger than 18 in good health. Specimen: blood. The CDR3 region is CASSYETSGLYYEQYF. CDR3 sequence (DNA): TGTGCCAGCAGTTACGAGACTAGCGGGCTCTACTACGAGCAGTACTTC.